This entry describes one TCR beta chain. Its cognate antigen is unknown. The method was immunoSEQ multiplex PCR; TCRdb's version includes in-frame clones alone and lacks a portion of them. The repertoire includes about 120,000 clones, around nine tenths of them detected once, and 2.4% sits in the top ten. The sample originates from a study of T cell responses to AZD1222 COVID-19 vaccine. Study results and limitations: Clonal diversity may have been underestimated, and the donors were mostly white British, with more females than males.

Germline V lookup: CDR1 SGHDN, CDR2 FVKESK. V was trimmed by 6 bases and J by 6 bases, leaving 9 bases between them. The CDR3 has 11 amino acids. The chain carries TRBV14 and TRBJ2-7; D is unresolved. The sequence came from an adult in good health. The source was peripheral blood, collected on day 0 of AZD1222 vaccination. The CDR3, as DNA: TGTGCCAGCAGTCTCAATACCGAGCAGTACTTC. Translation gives CASSLNTEQYF.